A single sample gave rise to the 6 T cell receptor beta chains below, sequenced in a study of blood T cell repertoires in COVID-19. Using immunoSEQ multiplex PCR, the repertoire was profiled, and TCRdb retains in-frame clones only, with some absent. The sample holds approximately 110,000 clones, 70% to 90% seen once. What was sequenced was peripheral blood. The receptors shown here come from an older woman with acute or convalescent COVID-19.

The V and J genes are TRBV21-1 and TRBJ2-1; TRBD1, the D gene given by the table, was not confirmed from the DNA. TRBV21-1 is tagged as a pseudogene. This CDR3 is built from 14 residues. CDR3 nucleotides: TGTGCCAGCAGCAATGGACAGGGGGCTAATGAGCAGTTCTTC. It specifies CASSNGQGANEQFF.

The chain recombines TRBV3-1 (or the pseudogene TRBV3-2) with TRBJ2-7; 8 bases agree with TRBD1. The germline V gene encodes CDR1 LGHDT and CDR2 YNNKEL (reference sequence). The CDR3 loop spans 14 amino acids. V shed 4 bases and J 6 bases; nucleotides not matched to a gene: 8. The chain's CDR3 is CASSPWTGLSEQYF. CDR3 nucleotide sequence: TGTGCCAGCAGCCCCTGGACAGGGCTCTCCGAGCAGTACTTC.

CDR3 sequence: CSARYSLQAFF. The CDR3 DNA reads as TGCAGTGCTAGGTATTCCCTCCAAGCTTTCTTT. The rearrangement links TRBV20-1 to TRBJ1-1; no reliable D call. The CDR3 extends over 11 amino acids. V lost 3 bases and J lost 9, with 11 bases in between. Germline CDR1 DFQATT, CDR2 SNEGSKA (reference sequence).

In DNA form, the CDR3 reads TGTGCCAGCAGTCTCGCGCAAGAGGTAGCTTTCTTT. It encodes CASSLAQEVAFF. The V and J genes are TRBV28 and TRBJ1-1; no definite D call. CDR3 length equals 12 residues. V lost 5 bases and J lost 10, with 14 bases in between. Germline V gene sequence: CDR1 MDHEN, CDR2 SYDVKM.

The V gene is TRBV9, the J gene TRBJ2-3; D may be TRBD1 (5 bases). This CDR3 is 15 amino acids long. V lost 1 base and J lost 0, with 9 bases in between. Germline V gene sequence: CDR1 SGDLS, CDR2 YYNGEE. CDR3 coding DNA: TGTGCCAGCAGCGTACAGGGAACTAGCACAGATACGCAGTATTTT. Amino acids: CASSVQGTSTDTQYF. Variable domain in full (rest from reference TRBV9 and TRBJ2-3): DSGVTQTPKHLITATGQRVTLRCSPRSGDLSVYWYQQSLDQGLQFLIQYYNGEERAKGNILERFSAQQFPDLHSELNLSSLELGDSALYFCASSVQGTSTDTQYFGPGTRLTVL.

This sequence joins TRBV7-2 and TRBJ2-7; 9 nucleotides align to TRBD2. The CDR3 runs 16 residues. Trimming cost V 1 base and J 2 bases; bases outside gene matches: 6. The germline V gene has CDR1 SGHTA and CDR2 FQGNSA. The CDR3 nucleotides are TGTGCCAGCAGCTTAGAATCCAGGACTAGCGCCTACGAGCAGTACTTC. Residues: CASSLESRTSAYEQYF.